Below, one T cell receptor beta chain is given with its context. No antigen is known for it. This entry comes from a study of T-cell memory formation after mild COVID-19. Whole-study findings and limits: From day 15 to 85, contracting clones were balanced between CD4 and CD8, whereas later expanders leaned toward CD4+. Researchers report contracting CD4+ clones mostly in CM and EM, with CD8+ clones in EMRA. Memory from before infection featured some responding clones, which suggests cross-reactive memory joined.

TCRdb itself ran the 5' RACE reads through MiXCR, one entry per CDR3 protein. The sample lists some 210,000 distinct CDR3 sequences; over 9.5% were seen once. Germline values: CDR1 MNHEY, CDR2 SVGEGT. This CDR3 spans 15 amino acids. V was trimmed by 0 bases and J by 5 bases, leaving 14 bases between them. The gene calls are TRBV6-2 or TRBV6-3 and TRBJ2-7; the D gene is possibly TRBD2 (5 bases). The origin of this receptor is a man aged 18 to 29 who had mild COVID-19 (a few samples of this study predate the infection). Cell type and time point are not known. Material: PBMCs or a T cell subset sorted from them (not recorded which). The CDR3 spells CASSYSGIGENEQYV. CDR3 nucleotides: TGTGCCAGCAGTTACTCGGGGATTGGGGAGAACGAGCAGTACGTC.